The 7 T cell receptor beta chains below all came from one sample that was sequenced in a study of Ad26.COV2.S vaccination and SARS-CoV-2 variants. The protocol was immunoSEQ multiplex PCR, while the TCRdb copy is restricted to in-frame clones and leaves out a portion. The repertoire holds 380,000 or so clones, roughly 90% seen once, with about 4.6% in the top ten. Treatment of the sample: around 19 received Ad26.COV2.S at low or high dose, single or two shots; roughly five received placebo; per-sample allocation not given. Samples were taken on day 63 after the first vaccine or placebo injection. The source was peripheral blood, collected in a trial of Ad26.COV2.S vaccine versus placebo. These receptor sequences come from a person aged 18-65 years who received the Ad26.COV2.S COVID-19 vaccine or a placebo.

The chain couples TRBV5-5 to TRBJ2-1; 14 bases are shared with TRBD2. The CDR3 runs 15 residues. V lost 3 bases, J lost 12 bases, and 8 bases stayed unmatched. The germline V gene has CDR1 SGHKS and CDR2 YYEKEE (reference sequence). The CDR3 reads CASSSGLAGEGRQFF. CDR3 DNA sequence: TGTGCCAGCAGCTCGGGACTAGCGGGGGAAGGGCGGCAGTTCTTC.

The chain employs TRBV11-3 and TRBJ2-1; 9 bases match TRBD1. V shed 5 bases, J shed 7 bases, and the junction held 9 bases outside the gene matches. The germline V gene encodes CDR1 SGHNT and CDR2 YENEEA. The CDR3 contains 15 residues. In DNA, the CDR3 is TGTGCCAGCAGCGACCAGGGACAGGGAGGGAATGAGCAGTTCTTC. It specifies CASSDQGQGGNEQFF.

The V call is TRBV4-1, the J call TRBJ2-4; D possibly matches TRBD1 or TRBD2 (6 bases each). Trimming took off 3 bases at V and 1 base at J, with 13 bases between the two ends. CDR3 length: 16 amino acids. Germline V gives CDR1 MGHRA, CDR2 YSYEKL. The CDR3: CASSQGQGRAKNIQYF. In DNA, the CDR3 is TGCGCCAGCAGCCAGGGACAAGGGAGGGCCAAAAACATTCAGTACTTC.

The rearrangement joins TRBV19 to TRBJ1-6, with 8 bases lining up with TRBD1. Per the germline V gene, CDR1 is LNHDA and CDR2 is SQIVND (reference sequence). CDR3 length equals 15 residues. The V and J ends lost 6 bases and 3 bases, in that order; junction bases with no gene match: 4. CDR3 sequence (DNA): TGTGCCAGTAGGACAGGGGACCACTATAATTCACCCCTCCACTTT. The encoded protein is CASRTGDHYNSPLHF. Full variable domain (rest looked up from reference TRBV19 and TRBJ1-6): DGGITQSPKYLFRKEGQNVTLSCEQNLNHDAMYWYRQDPGQGLRLIYYSQIVNDFQKGDIAEGYSVSREKKESFPLTVTSAQKNPTAFYLCASRTGDHYNSPLHFGNGTRLTVT.

This clone has just a few counts. This chain joins TRBV27 and TRBJ1-2, with D tentatively TRBD1 (5 bases). From germline, CDR1 is MNHEY and CDR2 SMNVEV (reference sequence). V dropped 5 bases and J dropped 14 bases, with 27 bases sitting between them. The CDR3 runs to 15 residues. For the CDR3, the DNA is TGTGCCAGCAGTGAATCATTCGGGACGGTTTGGTCCTTGACCTTC. Encoded protein: CASSESFGTVWSLTF.

This clone was recorded once. V gene TRBV7-2 combines with J gene TRBJ1-5, with a possible D match to TRBD1 (5 bases). CDR3 size: 15 residues. Germline V gene sequence: CDR1 SGHTA, CDR2 FQGNSA. The V gene lost 1 base and the J gene lost 11 bases, with 18 bases spanning the gap. CDR3 in DNA: TGTGCCAGCAGCTTAGACGGGGGGGGAATTTGGACCCAGCATTTT. Translation: CASSLDGGGIWTQHF.

The J gene is TRBJ2-7, the V gene TRBV6-5; D remains ambiguous. Trimming shortened V by 0 bases and J by 2 bases, and 8 bases separated the two germline ends. The CDR3 runs 14 residues. Germline V gene sequence: CDR1 MNHEY, CDR2 SVGAGI. In nucleotides, the CDR3 is TGTGCCAGCAGTTACTCCGGAGCCCCCTACGAGCAGTACTTC. As protein: CASSYSGAPYEQYF.